This TCR beta chain was captured in a study of identical twins. Among all donors, each was a healthy Caucasian. Template switching introduced a universal primer site, and the cDNA bore unique molecular identifiers. TCRdb fed the 5' RACE reads into MiXCR, producing one record per CDR3 protein. The data contain some 900,000 distinct CDR3 sequences, 10% to 15% of them singletons. Looked up from germline, CDR1 is DFQATT and CDR2 is SNEGSKA (reference sequence). Trimming stripped 4 bases from V and 3 bases from J, with 12 bases between. The CDR3 covers 13 residues. These data also featured in a second study, about yellow fever vaccine responses in identical twins.

The chain couples TRBV20-1 to TRBJ2-5; the D gene is possibly TRBD2 (6 bases). This sequence was found in a young woman in good health. Sequencing was done on a sample of PBMCs. The CDR3 reads CSANQRVEETQYF. Here the CDR3 DNA reads TGCAGTGCTAACCAGCGGGTTGAAGAGACCCAGTACTTC.